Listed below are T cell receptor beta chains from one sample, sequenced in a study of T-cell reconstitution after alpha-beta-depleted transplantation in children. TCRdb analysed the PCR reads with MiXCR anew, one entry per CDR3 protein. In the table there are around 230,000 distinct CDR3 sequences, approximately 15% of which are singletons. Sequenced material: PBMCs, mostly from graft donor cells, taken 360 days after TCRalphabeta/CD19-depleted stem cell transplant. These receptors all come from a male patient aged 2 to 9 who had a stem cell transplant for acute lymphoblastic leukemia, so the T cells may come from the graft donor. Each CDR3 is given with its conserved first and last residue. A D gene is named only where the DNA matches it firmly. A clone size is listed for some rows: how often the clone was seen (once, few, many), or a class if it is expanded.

TGTGCCAGCAGCTTGGGGGCAGGTGAGCAGTTCTTC,CASSLGAGEQFF,few,TRBJ2-1,NA,TRBV5-5
TGTGCCTGGATAAAAGATCGGGGGTTAGGGAACACCATATATTTT,CAWIKDRGLGNTIYF,NA,TRBJ1-3,NA,TRBV30
TGTGCCAGCAGTTCTCAATTGGGACTAGCGCTCGGGGCCAACGTCCTGACTTTC,CASSSQLGLALGANVLTF,few,TRBJ2-6,TRBD2,TRBV27
TGCAGCGTTGGGGACGAATACACCTTC,CSVGDEYTF,few,TRBJ1-2,NA,TRBV29-1
TGTGCCAGCAGCGGCGATAGCGGGGGGGCCCGTGAGCAGTTCTTC,CASSGDSGGAREQFF,NA,TRBJ2-1,TRBD2,TRBV9
TGCGCCAGCAGCCAAGATCGGAGGCTAGCTGAGAAATCCTACAATGAGCAGTTCTTC,CASSQDRRLAEKSYNEQFF,NA,TRBJ2-1,NA,TRBV4-1
TGTGCCAGCAGCAAAGTACAGGGGCTTAACACTGAAGCTTTCTTT,CASSKVQGLNTEAFF,many,TRBJ1-1,NA,TRBV21-1
TGTGCCAGCAGCGTAGCGGGAGGGGGAAATGAGCAGTTCTTC,CASSVAGGGNEQFF,NA,TRBJ2-1,TRBD2,TRBV7-9
TGTGCCAGCAGCTTAACAACAGGGAGTGGATTCGGTACGCAGTATTTT,CASSLTTGSGFGTQYF,once,TRBJ2-3,NA,TRBV7-2
TGTGCCAGCAGCCGACCCGCGGTAGCGGGGTTCGATGAGCAGTTCTTC,CASSRPAVAGFDEQFF,NA,TRBJ2-1,TRBD2,TRBV6-5
TGCGCCAGCAGCTTGGTCCCAGGGGTGGTGGCCGGGGAGCTGTTTTTT,CASSLVPGVVAGELFF,many,TRBJ2-2,NA,TRBV5-1
TGCGCCAGCAGCTTGGCGGGATCCCCCGGGGAGCTGTTTTTT,CASSLAGSPGELFF,NA,TRBJ2-2,NA,TRBV5-1
TGTGCCAGCAGCCAAGACATTCGGGGTCCGGCCTACAATGAGCAGTTCTTC,CASSQDIRGPAYNEQFF,NA,TRBJ2-1,NA,TRBV14
TGTGCCAGCAGCTCGCAGGAGGAACCCGAGCATGAAAAACTGTTTTTT,CASSSQEEPEHEKLFF,few,TRBJ1-4,NA,TRBV7-9
TGCGCCAGCAGCTTGCCCAATCGCCCCCGACTAGCGGAGCATGGGGCCCAGTACTTC,CASSLPNRPRLAEHGAQYF,NA,TRBJ2-5,TRBD2,TRBV5-1
TGCGCCAGCAGCTCCGGGACAGAGAACACTGAAGCTTTCTTT,CASSSGTENTEAFF,NA,TRBJ1-1,TRBD1,TRBV5-1
TGTGCCAGCACGCTAGGGAGGGGGTCCTACGAGCAGTACTTC,CASTLGRGSYEQYF,few,TRBJ2-7,NA,TRBV12-3/TRBV12-4
TGCGCCAGCAGCTTGACCTTTAGGGATAGCACAGATACGCAGTATTTT,CASSLTFRDSTDTQYF,few,TRBJ2-3,NA,TRBV5-1
TGCAGTGCTAAGCCCTCGACAGGGCTATACTACGAGCAGTACTTC,CSAKPSTGLYYEQYF,NA,TRBJ2-7,TRBD1,TRBV20-1
TGCAGTGCTAGATGGGGGGACAGGGGTAATTCACCCCTCCACTTT,CSARWGDRGNSPLHF,few,TRBJ1-6,TRBD1,TRBV20-1
TGTGCCAGCAGTAAAGCGGGGGGTATGTACGAGCAGTACTTC,CASSKAGGMYEQYF,many,TRBJ2-7,TRBD2,TRBV12-3/TRBV12-4